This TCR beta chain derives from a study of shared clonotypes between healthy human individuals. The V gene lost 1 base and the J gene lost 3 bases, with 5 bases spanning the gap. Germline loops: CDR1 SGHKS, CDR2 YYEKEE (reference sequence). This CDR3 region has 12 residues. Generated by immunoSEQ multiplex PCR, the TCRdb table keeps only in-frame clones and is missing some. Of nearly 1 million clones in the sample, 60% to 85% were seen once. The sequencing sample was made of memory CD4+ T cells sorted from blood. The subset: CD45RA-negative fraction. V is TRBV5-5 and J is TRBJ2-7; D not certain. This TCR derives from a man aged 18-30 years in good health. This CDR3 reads CASSLYGYEQYF. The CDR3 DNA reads TGTGCCAGCAGCTTGTACGGCTACGAGCAGTACTTC.